Listed here are 28 T cell receptor beta chains from one sample, sequenced in a study of spatial heterogeneity in lung cancer. TCRdb itself ran the 5' RACE reads through MiXCR, one entry per CDR3 protein. The data show under 40,000 distinct CDR3 sequences, 5.2% seen once. Regarding time point: sample taken at primary tumor resection. Unsorted whole RNA of tumor, nontumor lung or frozen PBMC was sequenced. The sequencing here drew on PBMCs, taken at surgery. Receptors were obtained from a female donor with early-stage non-small cell lung cancer.

This clonotype was picked up many times. The V and J genes are TRBV21-1 and TRBJ2-6; no check of the table's D call, TRBD1, against the DNA was made. TRBV21-1 counts as a pseudogene. The CDR3 sequence is 16 residues long. The CDR3 DNA reads as TGTGCCAGCAGCGAACAGGGTCCCTCTGGGGCCAACGTCCTGACTTTC. As protein: CASSEQGPSGANVLTF.

This clonotype came up many times. The chain employs TRBV20-1 and TRBJ2-7; D is uncertain. This CDR3 region has 13 residues. Trimming cost V 5 bases and J 6 bases, with 17 bases left between them. CDR1 and CDR2 (germline): DFQATT, SNEGSKA (reference sequence). CDR3 sequence: CSALPLSTLEQYF. DNA of the CDR3: TGCAGTGCTCTCCCCCTGTCAACCCTCGAGCAGTACTTC.

This clonotype showed up many times. The V gene is TRBV3-1, the J gene TRBJ1-2, with 12 bases fitting TRBD1. The CDR3 length is 14 residues. The germline gives CDR1 LGHDT, CDR2 YNNKEL (reference sequence). V was pared by 4 bases and J by 7 bases, with 4 bases of the junction left unmatched. The CDR3: CASSRDRGRGGYTF. As DNA, the CDR3 is TGTGCCAGCAGCCGGGACAGGGGGCGCGGTGGCTACACCTTC. The complete variable domain, with remaining parts taken from reference TRBV3-1 and TRBJ1-2, reads DTAVSQTPKYLVTQMGNDKSIKCEQNLGHDTMYWYKQDSKKFLKIMFSYNNKELIINETVPNRFSPKSPDKAHLNLHINSLELGDSAVYFCASSRDRGRGGYTFGSGTRLTVV.

This clonotype came up many times. This rearrangement joins TRBV25-1 to TRBJ2-7; possible D gene TRBD2, 6 bases. CDR3 length: 17 residues. V gave up 1 base and J gave up 2 bases, with 18 bases separating them. Per germline, CDR1 MGHDK and CDR2 SYGVNS. In DNA, the CDR3 is TGTGCCAGCAGTGAATTTGGCTTGATGGGGGGTGCCTACGAGCAGTACTTC. It specifies CASSEFGLMGGAYEQYF.

There are a few counts of this clonotype. A much more abundant neighbour one base away suggests this may be a read error. The rearrangement uses TRBV6-5 and TRBJ2-2; 10 bases are a match to TRBD2. The CDR3 sequence is 13 residues long. Germline values: CDR1 MNHEY, CDR2 SVGAGI. This CDR3 reads CVSRTSGTGELFF. DNA for the CDR3: TGTGTCAGCAGGACTAGCGGAACCGGGGAGCTGTTTTTT.

This clonotype was seen repeatedly, ten times or more. V gene TRBV4-3 combines with J gene TRBJ2-3; 7 bases are shared with TRBD2. The CDR3 totals 14 residues. Losses at the gene ends were 0 bases for V and 8 bases for J; bases not matched to a gene: 5. CDR1 is LGHNA and CDR2 is YSLEER in the germline V gene. The chain's CDR3 is CASSQDPGGGTQYF. In DNA form, the CDR3 reads TGCGCCAGCAGCCAAGATCCGGGAGGCGGTACGCAGTATTTT.

This clonotype was seen many times. The chain carries TRBV4-2 and TRBJ2-3; D not certain. The CDR3 spans 15 residues. Germline loops: CDR1 LGHNA, CDR2 YNFKEQ. The V gene lost 0 bases and the J gene lost 1 base, with 8 bases spanning the gap. CDR3 in amino acids: CASSQETAGTDTQYF. The CDR3 DNA follows: TGTGCCAGCAGCCAAGAAACGGCAGGCACAGATACGCAGTATTTT.

At least ten counts were recorded for this clonotype. The chain is built from TRBV2 and TRBJ1-6; D not certain. Germline-derived CDR1 and CDR2 are SNHLY and FYNNEI. The germline V and J ends were trimmed by 4 bases and 0 bases, with 7 bases remaining between them. The CDR3 length is 15 residues. DNA for the CDR3: TGTGCCAGCAGTGGTCAGAGCTCCTATAATTCACCCCTCCACTTT. It translates to CASSGQSSYNSPLHF.

This clonotype was seen many times. The chain links TRBV5-1 to TRBJ2-5, with 7 nucleotides matching TRBD1. There are 14 residues in the CDR3. J lost 1 base, V lost 5 bases, and 5 bases had no gene match. Germline-derived CDR1 and CDR2 are SGHRS and YFSETQ. CDR3 nucleotide sequence: TGCGCCAGCAGTAAAGGGACAGCCCAAGAGACCCAGTACTTC. Its translation: CASSKGTAQETQYF.

The chain uses TRBV27 and TRBJ2-7; 8 nucleotides match TRBD1. Germline trimming cut 0 bases from V and 2 bases from J; bases unmatched to any gene: 6. Germline CDR1 is MNHEY and CDR2 is SMNVEV (reference sequence). The CDR3 is 16 amino acids. The CDR3 reads CASSLSQGAIAYEQYF. The DNA for the CDR3 is TGTGCCAGCAGTTTATCGCAGGGGGCTATTGCCTACGAGCAGTACTTC.

The chain couples TRBV6-2 or TRBV6-3 to TRBJ2-2, with D maybe TRBD2 (7 bases). The CDR3 extends over 14 amino acids. Trimming shortened V by 7 bases and J by 1 base, and 10 bases separated the two germline ends. The germline CDR1 and CDR2 sequences are MNHEY and SVGEGT. The CDR3 DNA reads as TGTGCCAGCAAGGGGGAGGGGAACACCGGGGAGCTGTTTTTT. It encodes CASKGEGNTGELFF.

This clonotype showed up many times. This chain joins TRBV7-2 and TRBJ1-1, with D possibly matching TRBD1 (5 bases). The CDR3 length is 15 residues. Trimming stripped 1 base from V and 1 base from J, with 10 bases between. Germline assignment: CDR1 SGHTA and CDR2 FQGNSA. CDR3 sequence: CASSLVGTGNTEAFF. Written as DNA, the CDR3 is TGTGCCAGCAGCTTAGTCGGGACGGGGAACACTGAAGCTTTCTTT.

This clonotype appeared a few times. The gene calls are TRBV5-6 and TRBJ2-6; no reliable D call. CDR3 length: 14 amino acids. CDR1 is SGHDT and CDR2 is YYEEEE in the germline V gene. V lost 3 bases and J lost 0, with 4 bases in between. CDR3 DNA sequence: TGTGCCAGCAGCTCGGCCTCTGGGGCCAACGTCCTGACTTTC. Translating gives CASSSASGANVLTF.

This clonotype was seen only a few times. The chain is built from TRBV7-9 and TRBJ2-1; no firm D call. V was trimmed by 7 bases and J by 7 bases, leaving 14 bases between them. In germline, CDR1 is SEHNR, CDR2 FQNEAQ (reference sequence). CDR3 length: 13 amino acids. The DNA of the CDR3 is TGTGCCAGCACTATGGCTAGTCCTAATGAGCAGTTCTTC. Protein: CASTMASPNEQFF. Looking up the rest from reference TRBV7-9 and TRBJ2-1 gives the full variable domain: DTGVSQNPRHKITKRGQNVTFRCDPISEHNRLYWYRQTLGQGPEFLTYFQNEAQLEKSRLLSDRFSAERPKGSFSTLEIQRTEQGDSAMYLCASTMASPNEQFFGPGTRLTVL.

This clonotype turned up a few times. The chain employs TRBV2 and TRBJ2-7; D is unclear. The CDR3 spans 14 residues. Trimming removed 6 bases from V and 3 bases from J, with 15 bases in between. Germline-derived CDR1 and CDR2 are SNHLY and FYNNEI. CDR3 protein: CASRETYLGYEQYF. CDR3 sequence (DNA): TGTGCCAGCAGGGAAACATACTTGGGCTACGAGCAGTACTTC.

This clonotype is judged medium-sized. Here the CDR3 reads CAISASGEETQYF. The CDR3 nucleotides are TGTGCCATCAGTGCTAGCGGGGAAGAGACCCAGTACTTC. This chain uses TRBV10-3 with TRBJ2-5; 9 nucleotides line up with TRBD2. CDR1 and CDR2 (germline): ENHRY, SYGVKD. CDR3 length equals 13 residues. Losses at the gene ends were 4 bases for V and 3 bases for J; bases not matched to a gene: 0.

By proportion, this clonotype is medium-sized. The chain joins TRBV28 to TRBJ1-5, with D maybe TRBD1 (5 bases). In germline, CDR1 is MDHEN, CDR2 SYDVKM. The ends were cut back, 6 bases at V and 6 bases at J, with 15 bases in the middle. This CDR3 has 14 residues. DNA for the CDR3: TGTGCCAGCAGCCTCGCAGTCGGGGGTCAGCCCCAGCATTTT. Its translation: CASSLAVGGQPQHF.

Ten or more counts support this clonotype. The chain has TRBV11-2 and TRBJ1-1, with a possible D match to TRBD1 (6 bases). The CDR3 extends over 14 amino acids. Germline loops: CDR1 SGHAT, CDR2 FQNNGV. V dropped 1 base and J dropped 10 bases, with 16 bases sitting between them. The chain's CDR3 is CASSLVAGAVGAFF. DNA for the CDR3: TGTGCCAGCAGCTTAGTGGCGGGGGCTGTTGGAGCTTTCTTT.

This clonotype appeared many times. The chain joins TRBV6-6 to TRBJ1-1; 9 positions match TRBD1. V trimming: 6 bases; J trimming: 1 base; junction bases outside the gene matches: 3. The CDR3 length is 14 residues. The V gene's germline CDR1 is MNHNY and CDR2 SVGAGI (reference sequence). CDR3 nucleotide sequence: TGTGCCAGCAGGAAGGGACAGGGGAACACTGAAGCTTTCTTT. It codes for CASRKGQGNTEAFF.

This clonotype was counted at least ten times. V and J are TRBV20-1 and TRBJ1-5; TRBD1 agrees at 7 bases. The CDR3 covers 14 residues. The germline V gene has CDR1 DFQATT and CDR2 SNEGSKA (reference sequence). Trimming at V came to 4 bases and at J to 7 bases, leaving 10 bases not matched to a gene. Here the CDR3 reads CSATLGAGGQPQHF. The CDR3 DNA follows: TGCAGTGCTACCCTGGGGGCAGGGGGGCAGCCCCAGCATTTT.

The table lists this clonotype with many counts. The rearrangement joins TRBV6-6 to TRBJ1-1, with D perhaps TRBD1 (6 bases). V was trimmed by 2 bases and J by 7 bases, leaving 14 bases between them. CDR1 is MNHNY and CDR2 is SVGAGI in the germline V gene (reference sequence). This CDR3 is built from 14 residues. CDR3 nucleotides: TGTGCCAGCAGTTACACCACAGGGAAAGGTGAAGCTTTCTTT. Its translation: CASSYTTGKGEAFF.

In this sample, this clonotype turned up a few times. V and J are TRBV6-2 or TRBV6-3 and TRBJ1-5, with D unclear. Trimming shortened V by 6 bases and J by 0 bases, and 12 bases separated the two germline ends. The germline V gene has CDR1 MNHEY and CDR2 SVGEGT. The CDR3 sequence is 15 residues long. The CDR3 reads CASRSDGSSNQPQHF. Here the CDR3 DNA reads TGTGCCAGCAGGTCGGACGGATCTAGCAATCAGCCCCAGCATTTT.

The chain joins TRBV6-5 to TRBJ2-4, with D unclear. The germline CDR1 and CDR2 sequences are MNHEY and SVGAGI. This CDR3 is built from 18 residues. Trimming took off 6 bases at V and 0 bases at J, with 21 bases between the two ends. The CDR3 loop is CASSPHPTGPLAKNIQYF. The CDR3 DNA reads as TGTGCCAGCAGCCCCCACCCCACGGGCCCGCTAGCCAAAAACATTCAGTACTTC.

This clonotype was seen at least ten times. In nucleotides, the CDR3 is TGTGCCAGCAGTTTTGACAGGGTAGCCTACGAGCAGTACTTC. It encodes CASSFDRVAYEQYF. This chain links TRBV28 with TRBJ2-7, with TRBD1 matching over 7 bases. The CDR3 has 14 residues. With 3 bases clipped from V and 2 bases from J, the junction kept 4 bases outside the gene matches. Germline loops: CDR1 MDHEN, CDR2 SYDVKM.

This clonotype occurred many times. The chain is built from TRBV9 and TRBJ2-1, with a possible D match to TRBD2 (6 bases). Per germline, CDR1 SGDLS and CDR2 YYNGEE. The CDR3 runs 15 residues. V was pared by 5 bases and J by 0 bases, with 12 bases between. DNA for the CDR3: TGTGCCAGCAGGGAGGGCGGGGACTCCTACAATGAGCAGTTCTTC. Amino acids: CASREGGDSYNEQFF.

This clonotype came up many times. CDR3 region: CASSVGQGSDTQYF. CDR3 bases: TGTGCCAGCAGTGTTGGGCAGGGCTCAGATACGCAGTATTTT. The chain is built from TRBV6-1 and TRBJ2-3; weak D call: TRBD1 (5 bases). Germline V gene data show CDR1 as MNHNS and CDR2 as SASEGT. The V and J ends lost 4 bases and 4 bases respectively, with 12 bases between them. The CDR3 is 14 amino acids.

There are a few counts of this clonotype. The genes are TRBV2 and TRBJ2-2; no clear D. The V gene's germline CDR1 is SNHLY and CDR2 FYNNEI. V lost 6 bases, J lost 0 bases, and 11 bases lay in between. The CDR3 consists of 15 residues. The CDR3 DNA is TGTGCCAGCAGCGGTAGGGCAGCGAACACCGGGGAGCTGTTTTTT. Encoded protein: CASSGRAANTGELFF.

In this sample, this clonotype turned up many times. The chain joins TRBV7-2 to TRBJ2-3, with D perhaps given as TRBD1 or TRBD2 (5 bases each). Looked up from germline, CDR1 is SGHTA and CDR2 is FQGNSA. V dropped 2 bases and J dropped 1 base, with 10 bases sitting between them. CDR3 length: 15 residues. CDR3 DNA: TGTGCCAGCAGCTTACGGGGCTATGGCACAGATACGCAGTATTTT. Translating it yields CASSLRGYGTDTQYF.